The T cell receptor (beta chain) described here comes from a study of radiotherapy plus CTLA-4 blockade in lung cancer. Repertoires were generated with immunoSEQ multiplex PCR, while TCRdb's copy carries only in-frame clones and drops some. The sample has 56,000 or so clones, around four fifths seen once. The junction had 2 bases not matched to a gene; V was cut back by 1 base and J by 4 bases. Looked up from germline, CDR1 is SEHNR and CDR2 is FQNEAQ (reference sequence). The CDR3 runs to 15 residues. This receptor was identified in a human donor with non-small cell lung cancer who had a partial response to radiotherapy plus ipilimumab. The J gene is TRBJ1-2, the V gene TRBV7-9; the match to TRBD1 covers 11 bases. Sequenced material: peripheral blood, taken from a patient treated with radiotherapy plus ipilimumab. Here the CDR3 DNA reads TGTGCCAGCAGCTTAGGGACAGGGGGCGGCTATGGCTACACCTTC. The encoded protein is CASSLGTGGGYGYTF.